The 15 T cell receptor beta chains below were found in one sample sequenced in a study of beta chain features in type 1 diabetes. TCRB transcripts that were expressed got sequenced, as all of the isolated RNA had been reverse transcribed. The protocol was immunoSEQ multiplex PCR, while the TCRdb copy is restricted to in-frame clones and leaves out a portion. The data show 500,000 to 700,000 clones, around 15% seen once. Sequencing was performed on naive CD4+ T cells from blood. These receptors all stem from a man aged 18 to 29 in good health.

The chain uses TRBV29-1 and TRBJ1-2; 8 bases are shared with TRBD1. V lost 7 bases, J lost 0 bases, and 4 bases stayed unmatched. The CDR3 length is 13 residues. Germline lookup yields CDR1 SQVTM and CDR2 ANQGSEA. CDR3 region: CSADRVSNYGYTF. CDR3 nucleotide sequence: TGCAGCGCGGACAGGGTTTCTAACTATGGCTACACCTTC.

This chain uses TRBV4-3 with TRBJ1-2; D is undetermined. The V gene's germline CDR1 is LGHNA and CDR2 YSLEER. Trimming shortened V by 0 bases and J by 7 bases, and 15 bases separated the two germline ends. The CDR3 runs 15 residues. CDR3 nucleotide sequence: TGCGCCAGCAGCCAAGAGAACGCCCCGGTTGGTGGCTACACCTTC. Protein product: CASSQENAPVGGYTF.

This clone has only a few counts. This sequence joins TRBV15 and TRBJ2-3, with 13 bases matching TRBD2. V lost 0 bases and J lost 0; bases outside the gene matches: 15. Germline CDR1 reads LNHNV; CDR2 reads YYDKDF (reference sequence). CDR3 length: 22 amino acids. Here the CDR3 reads CATSRDPPTSGRARVSTDTQYF. Written as DNA, the CDR3 is TGTGCCACCAGCAGAGATCCCCCAACTAGCGGGAGGGCCCGGGTTAGCACAGATACGCAGTATTTT.

The V gene is TRBV18, the J gene TRBJ2-7, with TRBD1 matching 8 bases. Germline V gene lookup returns CDR1 KGHSH and CDR2 LQKENI. Unmatched junction bases numbered 6, after V lost 3 bases and J lost 2 bases. The CDR3 sequence is 15 residues long. CDR3 in DNA: TGTGCCAGCTCACCGCAAAAGGGACAGGCCTACGAGCAGTACTTC. The encoded protein is CASSPQKGQAYEQYF.

Details on this clone: An end of the junction does not agree with germline; a read error may underlie this. This chain links TRBV7-7 with TRBJ2-5; 9 nucleotides agree with TRBD1. The CDR3 sequence is 15 residues long. Germline assignment: CDR1 SSHAT and CDR2 FNYEAQ (reference sequence). In DNA form, the CDR3 reads TGTGCTAGCAGCCTAGACAGGGGGACCCAAGAGACCCAGTACTTC. Protein sequence: CASSLDRGTQETQYF.

DNA of the CDR3: TGCAGCGTTGACGGGGGACGCGAGACCCAGTACTTC. Protein: CSVDGGRETQYF. V is TRBV29-1 and J is TRBJ2-5; possible D gene TRBD2, 6 bases. V was trimmed by 3 bases and J by 5 bases, leaving 10 bases between them. CDR1 is SQVTM, CDR2 ANQGSEA, per germline. The CDR3 is made up of 12 amino acids.

J is TRBJ2-1 and V is TRBV6-5; no clear D gene. The ends were cut back, 4 bases at V and 0 bases at J, with 10 bases in the middle. CDR3 length: 15 amino acids. Germline values: CDR1 MNHEY, CDR2 SVGAGI. Here the CDR3 DNA reads TGTGCCAGCAGTTCAGGTTGGGGCTCCTACAATGAGCAGTTCTTC. This gives the protein CASSSGWGSYNEQFF.

V gene TRBV14 combines with J gene TRBJ2-7; D possibly corresponds to TRBD2 (5 bases). The CDR3 is 13 amino acids. Trimming removed 4 bases at V and 4 bases at J, with 11 bases between. The germline gives CDR1 SGHDN, CDR2 FVKESK. CDR3 in DNA: TGTGCCAGCAGCCGTGTCCGCGGGTACGAGCAGTACTTC. It yields the protein CASSRVRGYEQYF.

The chain employs TRBV19 and TRBJ1-5, with a weak D call TRBD1 (5 bases). The germline CDR1 and CDR2 sequences are LNHDA and SQIVND (reference sequence). Trimming stripped 3 bases from V and 2 bases from J, with 11 bases between. This CDR3 has 15 residues. The CDR3 spells CASSMGLGGNQPQHF. CDR3 coding DNA: TGTGCCAGTAGTATGGGCCTAGGGGGCAATCAGCCCCAGCATTTT.

This clone has just a few counts. The genes are TRBV6-4 and TRBJ1-2; D unresolved. This CDR3 has 15 amino acids. Germline CDR1 and CDR2: MRHNA and SNTAGT. Trimming removed 2 bases from V and 0 bases from J, with 10 bases in between. CDR3: CASSDRSVTNYGYTF. CDR3 DNA: TGTGCCAGCAGTGACCGGTCGGTGACTAACTATGGCTACACCTTC.

This clone occurred a few times. The chain carries TRBV18 and TRBJ2-7; 7 nucleotides agree with TRBD1. CDR1 is KGHSH and CDR2 is LQKENI in the germline V gene. This CDR3 is built from 14 residues. After removal of 3 bases from V and 2 bases from J, the junction contained 4 bases not matched to a gene. The CDR3 is CASSPRDRTYEQYF. CDR3 sequence (DNA): TGTGCCAGCTCACCCCGGGACAGAACCTACGAGCAGTACTTC. Supplemented by reference TRBV18 and TRBJ2-7, the full variable domain reads NAGVMQNPRHLVRRRGQEARLRCSPMKGHSHVYWYRQLPEEGLKFMVYLQKENIIDESGMPKERFSAEFPKEGPSILRIQQVVRGDSAAYFCASSPRDRTYEQYFGPGTRLTVT.

This clone turned up a few times. The gene calls are TRBV6-6 and TRBJ2-7; 8 bases line up with TRBD2. V shed 0 bases and J 5 bases; nucleotides not matched to a gene: 9. This CDR3 comprises 16 residues. Germline CDR1 is MNHNY and CDR2 is SVGAGI (reference sequence). The CDR3 DNA reads TGTGCCAGCAGTTACTCGTACGGGAGGGCCGGAAACGAGCAGTACTTC. This codes for CASSYSYGRAGNEQYF.

This clone was seen only a few times. The rearrangement joins TRBV10-3 to TRBJ1-2, with a tentative D call TRBD1 (5 bases). This CDR3 is 14 amino acids long. Germline values: CDR1 ENHRY, CDR2 SYGVKD. V lost 9 bases and J lost 6, with 20 bases in between. The CDR3 bases are TGTGCCATGAACGAAGAGTCCGGGACCCATGGCTACACCTTC. This translates into CAMNEESGTHGYTF.

This clone showed up just a few times. The V and J genes are TRBV28 and TRBJ2-3; 7 bases map to TRBD1. The length of the CDR3 is 14 residues. V lost 7 bases, J lost 2 bases, and 6 bases stayed unmatched. Germline V gene lookup returns CDR1 MDHEN and CDR2 SYDVKM. The CDR3 DNA reads TGTGCCAGCACACCGGGACAGCTCACAGATACGCAGTATTTT. This gives the protein CASTPGQLTDTQYF.

The chain couples TRBV27 to TRBJ1-6; D remains ambiguous. V was pared by 6 bases and J by 7 bases, with 16 bases between. CDR1 and CDR2 (germline): MNHEY, SMNVEV (reference sequence). CDR3 length: 15 residues. The CDR3 here is CASSPGVHWNSPLHF. The CDR3 nucleotides read TGTGCCAGCAGCCCCGGCGTCCATTGGAATTCACCCCTCCACTTT.